The 21 T cell receptor beta chains in this list originate from one sample, sequenced in a study of blood T cell repertoires in COVID-19. Assay used: immunoSEQ multiplex PCR; TCRdb lists only in-frame clones, some missing. The sample lists over 100,000 clones, 85% to 90% occurring once. Sequencing was done on a sample of peripheral blood. These receptors were collected from a man in his sixties with COVID-19, enrolled during active disease.

The chain combines TRBV27 with TRBJ1-4, with D tentatively TRBD1 (6 bases). From germline, CDR1 is MNHEY and CDR2 SMNVEV (reference sequence). The CDR3 extends over 13 amino acids. Trimming removed 8 bases from V and 7 bases from J, with 14 bases in between. CDR3 loop: CASFDRFIEKLFF. The CDR3 DNA reads as TGTGCCAGCTTCGACAGGTTTATTGAAAAACTGTTTTTT.

This chain connects TRBV5-1 to TRBJ1-5; possible D gene TRBD1, 5 bases. CDR3 length equals 14 residues. V was cut by 1 base and J by 6 bases, with 11 bases left in between. CDR1 and CDR2 (germline): SGHRS, YFSETQ. The CDR3 DNA is TGCGCCAGCAGCTTGTATCCAGGGTTTCAGCCCCAGCATTTT. Protein product: CASSLYPGFQPQHF.

The rearrangement links TRBV30 to TRBJ1-5; perhaps TRBD1 as D (6 bases). Looked up from germline, CDR1 is GTSNPN and CDR2 is SVGIG (reference sequence). The CDR3 extends over 15 amino acids. V lost 3 bases and J lost 2, with 14 bases in between. The CDR3 protein is CAWRSGQPGNQPQHF. The CDR3 DNA reads TGTGCCTGGAGATCTGGACAGCCCGGCAATCAGCCCCAGCATTTT.

The chain recombines TRBV29-1 with TRBJ1-5; D remains ambiguous. The CDR3 has 18 residues. CDR1 and CDR2 (germline): SQVTM, ANQGSEA. Trimming cost V 0 bases and J 0 bases, with 18 bases left between them. In DNA form, the CDR3 reads TGCAGCGTTGAAGAGCCCCAGGAACATATACTTAGCAATCAGCCCCAGCATTTT. Its protein is CSVEEPQEHILSNQPQHF.

This CDR3 reads CASSLTRRTGELFF. CDR3 DNA sequence: TGTGCCAGCAGCCTTACCAGGAGGACCGGGGAGCTGTTTTTT. V usage is TRBV7-2 and J usage is TRBJ2-2; weak D call: TRBD2 (5 bases). The CDR3 contains 14 residues. Trimming left V 5 bases short and J 5 bases short, with 12 bases between. In germline, CDR1 is SGHTA, CDR2 FQGNSA.

The chain recombines TRBV11-2 with TRBJ1-1; D is perhaps TRBD1 (5 bases). CDR1 is SGHAT, CDR2 FQNNGV, per germline. V was cut by 0 bases and J by 6 bases, with 11 bases left in between. CDR3 size: 14 residues. The CDR3 DNA sequence: TGTGCCAGCAGCTTAGAGGTAGACAGTCCTGAAGCTTTCTTT. Translation gives CASSLEVDSPEAFF.

This sequence joins TRBV9 and TRBJ2-6; TRBD2 is a possible D gene (7 bases). Trimming shortened V by 4 bases and J by 4 bases, and 30 bases separated the two germline ends. Germline-derived CDR1 and CDR2 are SGDLS and YYNGEE. This CDR3 is built from 21 residues. DNA of the CDR3: TGTGCCAGCAGCCCTCATCACGTCCTGGGCGGGGGCTCCGGGGGGGCCAACGTCCTGACTTTC. This encodes CASSPHHVLGGGSGGANVLTF.

The V gene is TRBV7-2, the J gene TRBJ2-1, with 9 nucleotides matching TRBD1. The CDR3 loop spans 14 amino acids. After removal of 4 bases from V and 8 bases from J, the junction contained 6 bases not matched to a gene. CDR1 SGHTA and CDR2 FQGNSA come from the germline V gene. CDR3 loop: CASSSWDRAHEQFF. CDR3 nucleotides: TGTGCCAGCAGCTCCTGGGACAGGGCCCATGAGCAGTTCTTC.

This chain joins TRBV6-2 or TRBV6-3 and TRBJ1-1; D unclear. Germline loops: CDR1 MNHEY, CDR2 SVGEGT. The CDR3 has 13 residues. V was pared by 2 bases and J by 0 bases, with 4 bases between. CDR3 bases: TGTGCCAGCAGTTACCGAGTGAACACTGAAGCTTTCTTT. Translated, it gives CASSYRVNTEAFF.

The chain recombines TRBV19 with TRBJ2-7, with TRBD2 identical over 9 bases. The germline V gene encodes CDR1 LNHDA and CDR2 SQIVND (reference sequence). With 8 bases clipped from V and 3 bases from J, the junction kept 8 bases outside the gene matches. This CDR3 contains 14 residues. The CDR3 here is CASSPGGGDYEQYF. CDR3 nucleotide sequence: TGTGCCAGTTCCCCCGGCGGGGGGGACTACGAGCAGTACTTC.

This chain's CDR3 is CASSFTDEETQYF. CDR3 bases: TGTGCCAGCAGCTTTACAGACGAAGAGACCCAGTACTTC. The chain uses TRBV5-6 and TRBJ2-5; no clear D gene. The V gene's germline CDR1 is SGHDT and CDR2 YYEEEE. V was clipped by 2 bases and J by 3 bases, with 8 bases between them. This CDR3 spans 13 amino acids.

The genes are TRBV9 and TRBJ1-3; 8 bases line up with TRBD1. Trimming removed 0 bases from V and 8 bases from J; junction bases left unmatched: 16. Germline CDR1 is SGDLS and CDR2 is YYNGEE. This CDR3 is built from 18 residues. The CDR3 loop reads CASSVASGQGLWSDTIYF. As DNA, the CDR3 is TGTGCCAGCAGCGTAGCATCCGGACAGGGTCTATGGAGCGACACCATATATTTT. The full variable domain, rest sourced from reference TRBV9 and TRBJ1-3, is DSGVTQTPKHLITATGQRVTLRCSPRSGDLSVYWYQQSLDQGLQFLIQYYNGEERAKGNILERFSAQQFPDLHSELNLSSLELGDSALYFCASSVASGQGLWSDTIYFGEGSWLTVV.

The chain links TRBV30 to TRBJ1-1; TRBD1 might be the D (6 bases). Germline CDR1 reads GTSNPN; CDR2 reads SVGIG (reference sequence). This CDR3 comprises 13 residues. Deletions cut 2 bases from V and 8 bases from J, with 15 bases between. This CDR3 is CAWSPIGRGEAFF. Here the CDR3 DNA reads TGTGCCTGGAGTCCGATAGGCAGGGGAGAAGCTTTCTTT.

The chain combines TRBV12-3 or TRBV12-4 with TRBJ1-6; D is perhaps TRBD1 (5 bases). The CDR3 runs to 13 residues. The V and J ends lost 6 bases and 10 bases respectively, with 13 bases between them. Written as DNA, the CDR3 is TGTGCCAGCAGGGGACTTGGGGAATCACCCCTCCACTTT. It yields the protein CASRGLGESPLHF.

This clone was seen once. The rearrangement links TRBV28 to TRBJ1-2; TRBD1 might be the D (6 bases). The V gene's germline CDR1 is MDHEN and CDR2 SYDVKM. Trimming stripped 6 bases from V and 2 bases from J, with 16 bases between. This CDR3 comprises 15 residues. The chain's CDR3 is CASSSPPDSNYGYTF. The CDR3 nucleotides are TGTGCCAGCAGCTCACCCCCGGACAGCAACTATGGCTACACCTTC.

CDR3 sequence: CASSQDRQGAQDYGYTF. CDR3 DNA: TGCGCCAGCAGCCAAGACCGACAGGGGGCCCAGGACTATGGCTACACCTTC. This chain connects TRBV4-1 to TRBJ1-2; 10 bases match TRBD1. V was pared by 0 bases and J by 3 bases, with 7 bases of the junction left unmatched. The CDR3 runs to 17 residues. The germline gives CDR1 MGHRA, CDR2 YSYEKL.

This chain uses TRBV5-1 with TRBJ2-1; 7 bases align to TRBD1. The CDR3 consists of 17 residues. V dropped 1 base and J dropped 7; count of bases not matched to a gene: 14. Germline lookup yields CDR1 SGHRS and CDR2 YFSETQ. The chain's CDR3 is CASSLLKRGHFWNEQFF. CDR3 nucleotide sequence: TGCGCCAGCAGCTTGTTGAAAAGGGGGCATTTCTGGAATGAGCAGTTCTTC.

This chain uses TRBV5-1 with TRBJ1-2, with TRBD1 matching 8 bases. The CDR3 is 14 residues long. The germline CDR1 and CDR2 sequences are SGHRS and YFSETQ. V lost 4 bases, J lost 7 bases, and 9 bases stayed unmatched. CDR3 nucleotides: TGCGCCAGCAGCCCGGGACAGGTGGCTTCTGGCTACACCTTC. This sequence encodes CASSPGQVASGYTF.

The genes are TRBV19 and TRBJ1-3; 8 positions match TRBD1. Per the germline V gene, CDR1 is LNHDA and CDR2 is SQIVND (reference sequence). CDR3 size: 16 residues. Germline trimming cut 6 bases from V and 0 bases from J; bases unmatched to any gene: 7. For the CDR3, the DNA is TGTGCCAGTAGGATACAGGGGGTCCACTCTGGAAACACCATATATTTT. This encodes CASRIQGVHSGNTIYF.

About this clone: Germline and junction disagree at one end, which may indicate a read error. The CDR3 spells CATSELFF. CDR3 nucleotides: TGTGCCACCAGTGAACTCTTTTTT. The rearrangement links TRBV24-1 to TRBJ1-4; D is uncertain. The CDR3 length is 8 residues. From germline, CDR1 is KGHDR and CDR2 SFDVKD.

V gene TRBV18 combines with J gene TRBJ2-3, with TRBD2 matching 8 bases. The CDR3 contains 18 residues. Germline CDR1 and CDR2: KGHSH and LQKENI. Germline trimming cut 3 bases from V and 2 bases from J; bases unmatched to any gene: 13. The CDR3 DNA reads TGTGCCAGCTCACCTTTACCCCTCGCGGGGGGCCCCACAGATACGCAGTATTTT. Translation: CASSPLPLAGGPTDTQYF.